This T cell receptor (beta chain) was sequenced in a study of post-analysis software for immune sequencing data. Between the trimmed V and J ends, which lost 10 bases and 6 bases, there was a span of 18 bases. The CDR3 is 13 amino acids. Turning to this clonotype: As yet, its antigen is unknown.

Unique molecular identifiers were carried by the TCR beta cDNA libraries. T cells numbering roughly 0.95 to 10 million yielded a few hundred thousand cDNA molecules. Each CDR3 protein gets one entry after TCRdb re-called the PCR reads with MiXCR. The sample records under 200,000 distinct CDR3 sequences, over 25% being singletons. Regarding the study as a whole: Significantly lower normalized Chao1 diversity was seen in multiple sclerosis patients than in controls. TRBV5-6, TRBV5-1 and TRBV20-1 were among a few TRBV segments more frequent in patients than controls.

The sequenced sample was blood. V is TRBV12-3 or TRBV12-4 and J is TRBJ1-1; D remains ambiguous. The receptor was derived from a girl younger than 18 with multiple sclerosis. CDR3 sequence reads: CAIIPYPGAEAFF. CDR3 coding DNA: TGTGCCATCATACCTTACCCCGGGGCTGAAGCTTTCTTT.